This T cell receptor beta chain was documented in a study of cytomegalovirus exposure and HLA in healthy donors. Study-wide background: Some 85 million unique TCRs, all from HLA-typed donors, were included in an early release of the data. The study, taken as a whole, reports: Information on immune exposure was restricted to one variable (CMV serostatus). Productive rates of about 90% or about 30% were seen for most TCR beta V segments in an earlier analysis.

The CDR3 length is 15 residues. Germline loops: CDR1 SGHTA, CDR2 FQGNSA. V dropped 5 bases and J dropped 7; count of bases not matched to a gene: 10. Points on this clone: Antigen: not known. Within the sample, other DNA sequences also encode this same CDR3.

Primers included in the PCR were 60 Vbeta and 13 Jbeta primers. The data were produced by immunoSEQ multiplex PCR, yet TCRdb's version contains in-frame clones alone and is incomplete. Altogether around 100,000 clones are present, about 70% being singletons, with the ten largest covering roughly 2.7%. The chain has TRBV7-2 and TRBJ1-5; 8 nucleotides line up with TRBD1. This TCR was recovered from a man between 45 and 60 years old in good health and CMV-seropositive. Sequencing input: PBMCs. CDR3 in DNA: TGTGCCAGCAGCGCGGACAGGGCAATCAACCAGCCCCAGCATTTT. It yields the protein CASSADRAINQPQHF.